These 29 T cell receptor beta chains were all obtained from the same sample, sequenced in a study of blood T cell repertoires in COVID-19. Measured with immunoSEQ multiplex PCR; TCRdb has only the in-frame clones, and not every one. Seen here are approximately 76,000 clones, around 85% observed once, and the top ten hold around a sixth. Input material: peripheral blood. These receptors were collected from a man of 80 years or more in a cohort sampled during active COVID-19.

J is TRBJ2-3 and V is TRBV5-1, with D unclear. The CDR3 is 14 amino acids. Germline assignment: CDR1 SGHRS and CDR2 YFSETQ. Trimming took off 0 bases at V and 0 bases at J, with 5 bases between the two ends. The CDR3 loop is CASSLDYSTDTQYF. Written as DNA, the CDR3 is TGCGCCAGCAGCTTGGACTATAGCACAGATACGCAGTATTTT.

The chain combines TRBV5-1 with TRBJ2-1, with TRBD2 matching over 9 bases. This CDR3 has 14 amino acids. Trimming took 0 bases from V and 9 from J; bases not matched to a gene: 4. The V gene's germline CDR1 is SGHRS and CDR2 YFSETQ. CDR3: CASSLGLAVSEQFF. The CDR3 DNA reads TGCGCCAGCAGCTTGGGACTAGCGGTGAGTGAGCAGTTCTTC. The complete variable domain, with remaining parts taken from reference TRBV5-1 and TRBJ2-1, reads KAGVTQTPRYLIKTRGQQVTLSCSPISGHRSVSWYQQTPGQGLQFLFEYFSETQRNKGNFPGRFSGRQFSNSRSEMNVSTLELGDSALYLCASSLGLAVSEQFFGPGTRLTVL.

The gene calls are TRBV19 and TRBJ2-5, with TRBD2 matching over 13 bases. V lost 5 bases, J lost 3 bases, and 15 bases stayed unmatched. The CDR3 loop spans 19 amino acids. The germline gives CDR1 LNHDA, CDR2 SQIVND (reference sequence). The CDR3 loop is CASSDRTSGGQELKETQYF. In DNA form, the CDR3 reads TGTGCCAGTAGTGACCGGACTAGCGGGGGACAAGAGTTAAAAGAGACCCAGTACTTC.

This clone was counted once. The chain couples TRBV5-1 to TRBJ2-3, with D perhaps TRBD1 (5 bases). Trimming cost V 0 bases and J 4 bases, with 12 bases left between them. The CDR3 is 15 residues long. Germline lookup yields CDR1 SGHRS and CDR2 YFSETQ. The CDR3 protein is CASSLAGLGADTQYF. The CDR3 nucleotides read TGCGCCAGCAGCTTGGCAGGGCTTGGGGCAGATACGCAGTATTTT.

The table lists this clone with a count of one. The V call is TRBV3-1 (or the pseudogene TRBV3-2), the J call TRBJ2-7; TRBD1 matches at 10 bases. The V gene's germline CDR1 is LGHDT and CDR2 YNNKEL (reference sequence). The ends lost 4 bases at V and 4 bases at J; junction bases unmatched: 4. This CDR3 is built from 14 residues. Here the CDR3 DNA reads TGTGCCAGCAGCCTGTCGGGACAGGGGTACGAGCAGTACGTC. Its protein product is CASSLSGQGYEQYV.

The CDR3 nucleotides read TGTGCCAGTAATACTAGGACTAGCGGGATCGGTAGGGAGCAGTTCTTC. Translated, it gives CASNTRTSGIGREQFF. The rearrangement uses TRBV19 and TRBJ2-1, with 12 nucleotides matching TRBD2. The V segment lost 7 bases and the J segment 10 bases; nucleotides outside the gene matches: 14. The CDR3 is 16 amino acids. Looked up from germline, CDR1 is LNHDA and CDR2 is SQIVND (reference sequence).

The genes are TRBV5-5 and TRBJ1-4, with 8 bases identical to TRBD1. This CDR3 is 14 amino acids long. Germline values: CDR1 SGHKS, CDR2 YYEKEE (reference sequence). V lost 5 bases and J lost 10; bases outside the gene matches: 10. The chain's CDR3 is CASRPDRVRLKLFF. The CDR3 DNA reads as TGTGCCAGCAGACCGGACAGGGTACGATTAAAACTGTTTTTT.

The chain has TRBV7-6 and TRBJ1-1, with a possible D match to TRBD1 (5 bases). The V end was cut by 5 bases, the J end by 1 base, with 14 bases between. CDR3 length equals 15 residues. Germline V gene data show CDR1 as SGHVS and CDR2 as FNYEAQ. CDR3 protein: CASSPEGRPNTEAFF. In DNA form, the CDR3 reads TGTGCCAGCAGCCCGGAGGGACGGCCGAACACTGAAGCTTTCTTT. The full variable domain, with the rest looked up from reference TRBV7-6 and TRBJ1-1, is GAGVSQSPRYKVTKRGQDVALRCDPISGHVSLYWYRQALGQGPEFLTYFNYEAQQDKSGLPNDRFSAERPEGSISTLTIQRTEQRDSAMYRCASSPEGRPNTEAFFGQGTRLTVV.

V usage is TRBV11-2 and J usage is TRBJ1-1, with D perhaps TRBD1 (6 bases). V lost 0 bases to trimming and J lost 6 bases, with 14 bases between them. Germline V CDR1 and CDR2: SGHAT, FQNNGV. The CDR3 sequence is 15 residues long. CDR3 sequence (DNA): TGTGCCAGCAGCTTAGACGCAGGGGCTTACGCTGAAGCTTTCTTT. Its protein product is CASSLDAGAYAEAFF.

About this clone itself: Other DNA sequences in this specimen translate into the identical CDR3. The V call is TRBV7-2, the J call TRBJ2-5; 10 bases agree with TRBD1. The length of the CDR3 is 15 residues. Germline loops: CDR1 SGHTA, CDR2 FQGNSA. The V and J ends lost 5 bases and 1 base, in that order; junction bases with no gene match: 4. The CDR3 sequence is CASSPDRGRQETQYF. In nucleotides, the CDR3 is TGTGCCAGCAGCCCCGACAGGGGGCGCCAAGAGACCCAGTACTTC.

This clone has a single count. CDR3 loop: CASSLDRGTEAFF. In DNA form, the CDR3 reads TGTGCCAGCAGCTTAGACAGGGGCACTGAAGCTTTCTTT. The chain is built from TRBV7-8 and TRBJ1-1, with 7 bases aligning to TRBD1. CDR1 is SGHVS and CDR2 is FQNEAQ in the germline V gene. V lost 1 base and J lost 4; bases outside the gene matches: 0. CDR3 length: 13 residues.

The CDR3 coding sequence is TGTGCCAGCAGCTTCGGGGGGGGGAATTCACCCCTCCACTTT. Its protein is CASSFGGGNSPLHF. This chain joins TRBV5-4 and TRBJ1-6; possibly TRBD1 for D (5 bases). V was shortened by 2 bases and J by 7 bases, with 10 bases between the two germline ends. CDR3 length: 14 residues. Germline CDR1 and CDR2: SGHNT and YYREEE (reference sequence).

CDR3: CLNRRGLSYEQYV. The CDR3 region has the DNA TGTCTAAATCGTCGGGGGTTATCCTACGAGCAGTACGTC. The chain joins TRBV12-5 to TRBJ2-7, with D possibly being TRBD2 (6 bases). This CDR3 comprises 13 residues. Germline CDR1 LGHNT, CDR2 FRNRAP.

The V gene is TRBV27, the J gene TRBJ2-1, with TRBD2 identical over 7 bases. Germline CDR1 and CDR2: MNHEY and SMNVEV (reference sequence). J gave up 7 bases and V 3 bases, and 6 bases lay outside the gene matches. The CDR3 extends over 14 amino acids. The chain's CDR3 is CASSFGGGPNEQFF. The CDR3 DNA sequence: TGTGCCAGCAGTTTTGGGGGGGGACCGAATGAGCAGTTCTTC.

The chain has TRBV5-4 and TRBJ2-4; 9 bases align to TRBD1. The CDR3 contains 16 residues. Per the germline V gene, CDR1 is SGHNT and CDR2 is YYREEE (reference sequence). The V and J ends lost 5 bases and 0 bases, in that order; junction bases with no gene match: 6. As DNA, the CDR3 is TGTGCCAGCAGGTCAACAGGGGGCGCAGCCAAAAACATTCAGTACTTC. Translated: CASRSTGGAAKNIQYF.

This chain links TRBV6-5 with TRBJ2-7, with 10 nucleotides matching TRBD1. The ends lost 6 bases at V and 6 bases at J; junction bases unmatched: 8. The V gene's germline CDR1 is MNHEY and CDR2 SVGAGI. The CDR3 loop spans 14 amino acids. Here the CDR3 DNA reads TGTGCCAGCAGCTCCGGGACAGGGGTCGGCGAGCAGTACGTC. Amino acids: CASSSGTGVGEQYV.

In regard to this clone: The same CDR3 can be traced to other DNA sequences in this sample. V is TRBV5-1 and J is TRBJ1-2; 7 positions agree with TRBD1. This CDR3 has 14 amino acids. Trimming took 1 base from V and 3 from J; bases not matched to a gene: 3. Germline loops: CDR1 SGHRS, CDR2 YFSETQ. This CDR3 is CASSLSGGDYGYTF. CDR3 nucleotides: TGCGCCAGCAGCTTGTCAGGGGGTGACTATGGCTACACCTTC. The entire variable domain, with the rest obtained from reference TRBV5-1 and TRBJ1-2, is as follows: KAGVTQTPRYLIKTRGQQVTLSCSPISGHRSVSWYQQTPGQGLQFLFEYFSETQRNKGNFPGRFSGRQFSNSRSEMNVSTLELGDSALYLCASSLSGGDYGYTFGSGTRLTVV.

V and J are TRBV12-3 or TRBV12-4 and TRBJ2-5; 7 bases are shared with TRBD1. After removal of 6 bases from V and 3 bases from J, the junction contained 4 bases not matched to a gene. This CDR3 contains 13 residues. This CDR3 is CASSVDREETQYF. CDR3 DNA: TGTGCCAGCAGCGTCGACAGGGAAGAGACCCAGTACTTC.

The gene calls are TRBV10-3 and TRBJ1-2, with 7 nucleotides matching TRBD1. Germline V CDR1 and CDR2: ENHRY, SYGVKD. There are 18 residues in the CDR3. Trimming removed 0 bases from V and 0 bases from J; junction bases left unmatched: 10. The CDR3 nucleotides read TGTGCCATCAGTGAGTCCGCGGGCAGGGGGGATTCTAACTATGGCTACACCTTC. This codes for CAISESAGRGDSNYGYTF.

J is TRBJ2-3 and V is TRBV18; no reliable D call. V dropped 3 bases and J dropped 2 bases, with 9 bases sitting between them. From germline, CDR1 is KGHSH and CDR2 LQKENI. This CDR3 is 14 amino acids long. The CDR3 DNA reads as TGTGCCAGCTCACCGTTTCCGGTCACAGATACGCAGTATTTT. This translates into CASSPFPVTDTQYF.

This clone was seen once. The chain uses TRBV7-2 and TRBJ1-2; TRBD1 matches 7 bases. V lost 5 bases to trimming and J lost 0 bases; unmatched junction nucleotides: 6. The CDR3 is 15 residues long. Germline V lookup: CDR1 SGHTA, CDR2 FQGNSA. Here the CDR3 reads CASSLRGTANYGYTF. The CDR3 DNA reads TGTGCCAGCAGCCTAAGGGGGACAGCTAACTATGGCTACACCTTC.

V usage is TRBV6-2 or TRBV6-3 and J usage is TRBJ2-3; tentative D call: TRBD2 (6 bases). CDR1 is MNHEY, CDR2 SVGEGT, per germline. The CDR3 is made up of 14 amino acids. The V end was cut by 2 bases, the J end by 2 bases, with 8 bases between. The CDR3 region has the DNA TGTGCCAGCAGTTACGGGACTTTCACAGATACGCAGTATTTT. This gives the protein CASSYGTFTDTQYF.

A few counts support this clone. The V and J genes are TRBV7-2 and TRBJ2-4; perhaps TRBD2 as D (5 bases). The CDR3 consists of 14 residues. Germline CDR1 SGHTA, CDR2 FQGNSA. The V gene lost 5 bases and the J gene lost 7 bases, with 15 bases spanning the gap. The CDR3 here is CASSPTPGSNIQYF. The CDR3 DNA is TGTGCCAGCAGCCCCACCCCGGGGAGCAACATTCAGTACTTC.

The chain recombines TRBV2 with TRBJ2-5; maybe TRBD1 (6 bases). Germline CDR1 and CDR2: SNHLY and FYNNEI. CDR3 length equals 13 residues. V was clipped by 6 bases and J by 5 bases, with 13 bases between them. For the CDR3, the DNA is TGTGCCAGCAGCAACAGGGAGAAGGAGACCCAGTACTTC. It codes for CASSNREKETQYF.

The genes are TRBV28 and TRBJ2-1, with TRBD2 as a possible D gene (6 bases). Between the trimmed V and J ends, which lost 6 bases and 0 bases, there was a span of 15 bases. The CDR3 runs to 16 residues. Germline CDR1 is MDHEN and CDR2 is SYDVKM. The chain's CDR3 is CASRHGSGDSYNEQFF. The CDR3 DNA is TGTGCCAGCAGACACGGGTCGGGAGACTCCTACAATGAGCAGTTCTTC.

The chain is built from TRBV7-9 and TRBJ2-3; 12 bases are shared with TRBD2. The CDR3 runs 15 residues. Looked up from germline, CDR1 is SEHNR and CDR2 is FQNEAQ (reference sequence). Losses at the gene ends were 7 bases for V and 4 bases for J; bases not matched to a gene: 6. CDR3 sequence (DNA): TGTGCCAGCACCCCTAGCGGGGGGGCATCAGATACGCAGTATTTT. Translating gives CASTPSGGASDTQYF.

The chain links TRBV18 to TRBJ2-3, with a tentative D call TRBD2 (7 bases). This CDR3 is built from 16 residues. Germline V gene data show CDR1 as KGHSH and CDR2 as LQKENI. Between the trimmed V and J ends, which lost 3 bases and 6 bases, there was a span of 19 bases. CDR3 amino acids: CASSPRGAEGPDTQYF. DNA for the CDR3: TGTGCCAGCTCACCCCGGGGGGCCGAAGGACCTGATACGCAGTATTTT.

This chain connects TRBV12-3 or TRBV12-4 to TRBJ1-1, with D unresolved. Trimming took 3 bases from V and 3 from J, leaving 5 bases between them. The CDR3 runs 12 residues. The CDR3 coding sequence is TGTGCCAGCAGTTTCGCAGACACTGAAGCTTTCTTT. Protein product: CASSFADTEAFF.

The chain couples TRBV19 to TRBJ2-5; D unresolved. CDR1 and CDR2 (germline): LNHDA, SQIVND (reference sequence). Trimming took 3 bases from V and 4 from J, leaving 12 bases between them. CDR3 length equals 14 residues. CDR3 sequence: CASSIRPPGETQYF. DNA of the CDR3: TGTGCCAGTAGTATCAGACCCCCGGGAGAGACCCAGTACTTC.